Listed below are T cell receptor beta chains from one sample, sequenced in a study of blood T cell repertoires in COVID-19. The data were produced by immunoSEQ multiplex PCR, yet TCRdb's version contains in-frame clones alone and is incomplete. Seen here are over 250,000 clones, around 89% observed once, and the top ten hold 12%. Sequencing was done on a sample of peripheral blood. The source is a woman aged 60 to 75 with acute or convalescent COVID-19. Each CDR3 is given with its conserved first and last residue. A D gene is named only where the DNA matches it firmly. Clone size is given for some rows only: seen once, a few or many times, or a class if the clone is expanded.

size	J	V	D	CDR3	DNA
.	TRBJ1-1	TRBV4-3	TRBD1	CASSQLRGRAAFF	TGCGCCAGCAGCCAATTAAGGGGGCGAGCAGCTTTCTTT
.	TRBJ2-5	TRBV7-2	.	CASSFDEGQVETQYF	TGTGCCAGCAGCTTTGACGAGGGCCAGGTGGAGACCCAGTACTTC
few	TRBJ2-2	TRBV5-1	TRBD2	CASKRSGRGTGELFF	TGCGCCAGCAAGAGAAGCGGGAGAGGCACCGGGGAGCTGTTTTTT
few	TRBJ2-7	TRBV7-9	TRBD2	CASSFGTSGVYEQYF	TGTGCCAGCAGTTTCGGGACTAGCGGGGTCTACGAGCAGTACTTC
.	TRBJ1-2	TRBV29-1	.	CSVEGGRLDGYTF	TGCAGCGTTGAAGGGGGGCGCCTTGATGGCTACACCTTC
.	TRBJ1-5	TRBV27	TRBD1	CASSPRGQGAGQPQHF	TGTGCCAGCAGTCCGAGGGGCCAGGGGGCAGGTCAGCCCCAGCATTTT
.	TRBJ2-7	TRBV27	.	CASSLASGRGSYEQYF	TGTGCCAGCAGTTTAGCTTCGGGGCGGGGTAGCTACGAGCAGTACTTC
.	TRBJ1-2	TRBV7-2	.	CASSATTPGGYTF	TGTGCCAGCAGCGCGACGACTCCCGGGGGCTACACCTTC
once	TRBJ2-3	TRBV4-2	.	CASSPPESTDTQYF	TGTGCCAGCAGCCCCCCTGAGAGCACAGATACGCAGTATTTT
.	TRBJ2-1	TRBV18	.	CASSPPKGQPTYNEQFF	TGTGCCAGCTCACCACCGAAAGGACAGCCCACCTACAATGAGCAGTTCTTC
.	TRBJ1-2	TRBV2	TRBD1	CASSRDSNYGYTF	TGTGCCAGCTCTCGGGACAGTAACTATGGCTACACCTTC
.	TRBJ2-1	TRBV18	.	CASSPPSVNEQFF	TGTGCCAGCTCACCACCCTCAGTTAATGAGCAGTTCTTC
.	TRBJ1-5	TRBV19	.	CASTPDRFQPQHF	TGTGCCAGTACCCCAGACAGGTTTCAGCCCCAGCATTTT
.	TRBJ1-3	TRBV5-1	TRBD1	CASSLGGQGLVSNTIYF	TGCGCCAGCAGCTTGGGAGGACAGGGCCTGGTCTCAAACACCATATATTTT
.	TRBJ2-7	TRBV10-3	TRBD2	CASGGGIHEQYF	TGTGCCTCCGGCGGGGGGATTCACGAGCAGTACTTC
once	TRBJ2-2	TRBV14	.	CASSPRIVGELFF	TGTGCCAGCAGCCCGCGAATTGTAGGGGAGCTGTTTTTT
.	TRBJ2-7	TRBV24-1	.	CATSDLYEQYF	TGTGCCACCAGTGATCTGTACGAGCAGTACTTC
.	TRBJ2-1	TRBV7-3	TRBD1	CASARGQRNEQFF	TGTGCCAGCGCCCGGGGACAGAGGAATGAGCAGTTCTTC
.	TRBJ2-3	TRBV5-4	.	CASSLPGMAIDTQYF	TGTGCCAGCAGCTTGCCAGGGATGGCCATCGATACGCAGTATTTT
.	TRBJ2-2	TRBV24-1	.	CATSDLLEGSGELFF	TGTGCCACCAGTGATTTGCTTGAGGGATCCGGGGAGCTGTTTTTT
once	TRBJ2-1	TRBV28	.	CASGSHSGGFFNEQFF	TGTGCCAGCGGATCCCACTCAGGGGGGTTCTTTAATGAGCAGTTCTTC
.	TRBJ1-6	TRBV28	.	CATQGISSYNSPLHF	TGTGCCACACAGGGTATTAGCTCCTATAATTCACCCCTCCACTTT
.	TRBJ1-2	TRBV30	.	CAWSEQGGYGYTF	TGTGCCTGGAGCGAACAGGGCGGCTATGGCTACACCTTC
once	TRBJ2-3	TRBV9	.	CASSATGSADTQYF	TGTGCCAGCAGCGCCACAGGGAGCGCAGATACGCAGTATTTT
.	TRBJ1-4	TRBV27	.	CASSLRPGRTNEKLFF	TGTGCCAGCAGTTTACGGCCAGGCCGAACTAATGAAAAACTGTTTTTT
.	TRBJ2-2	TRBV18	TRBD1	CASSPLASGTGPNTGELFF	TGTGCCAGCTCACCGCTAGCTAGTGGGACAGGACCGAACACCGGGGAGCTGTTTTTT
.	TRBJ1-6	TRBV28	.	CASRIGTQDNSPLHF	TGTGCCAGCAGGATCGGGACTCAGGATAATTCACCCCTCCACTTT
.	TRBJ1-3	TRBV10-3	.	CAGMDKYAGNTIYF	TGTGCCGGGATGGACAAATACGCTGGAAACACCATATATTTT
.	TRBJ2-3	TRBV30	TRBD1	CAWSLGGNTDTQYF	TGTGCCTGGAGTCTAGGGGGCAACACAGATACGCAGTATTTT
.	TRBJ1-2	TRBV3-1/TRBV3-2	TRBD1	CASSQGTGGGFGYTF	TGTGCCAGCAGCCAAGGGACAGGGGGCGGTTTTGGCTACACCTTC
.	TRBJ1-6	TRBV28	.	CASSSLVSPLHF	TGTGCCAGCAGTTCTCTAGTTTCACCCCTCCACTTT
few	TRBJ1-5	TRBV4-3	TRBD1	CASSQDFTGDQPQHF	TGCGCCAGCAGCCAAGATTTCACAGGGGATCAGCCCCAGCATTTT
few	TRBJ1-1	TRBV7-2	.	CASSPRMNTEAFF	TGTGCCAGCAGCCCGAGAATGAACACTGAAGCTTTCTTT
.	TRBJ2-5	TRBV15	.	CATSRDRWAPQETQYF	TGTGCCACCAGCAGAGATCGTTGGGCGCCTCAAGAGACCCAGTACTTC
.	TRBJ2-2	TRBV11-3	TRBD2	CASSQRTSGSTGELFF	TGTGCCAGCAGCCAGAGGACTAGCGGGAGCACCGGGGAGCTGTTTTTT
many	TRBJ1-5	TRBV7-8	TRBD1	CASSSQGQPQHF	TGTGCCAGCAGCTCACAGGGGCAGCCCCAGCATTTT
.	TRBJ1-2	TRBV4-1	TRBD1	CASSQQPGTGDGYTF	TGCGCCAGCAGCCAACAACCCGGGACAGGGGATGGCTACACCTTC
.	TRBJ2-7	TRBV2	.	CAAEEDALGSSYEQYF	TGTGCCGCGGAGGAGGACGCTCTGGGGTCCTCCTACGAGCAGTACTTC
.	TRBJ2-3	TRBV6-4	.	CASSDPSSGHRTDTQYF	TGTGCCAGCAGTGACCCGAGCTCGGGACACCGCACAGATACGCAGTATTTT
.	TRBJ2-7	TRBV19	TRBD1	CASSIDRGYYEQYF	TGTGCCAGTAGTATCGACAGGGGGTACTACGAGCAGTACTTC
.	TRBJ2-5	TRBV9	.	CASSVASSSETQYF	TGTGCCAGCAGCGTAGCTTCTAGCTCCGAGACCCAGTACTTC
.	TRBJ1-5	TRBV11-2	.	CASRWTESQPQHF	TGTGCCAGCAGATGGACAGAAAGTCAGCCCCAGCATTTT
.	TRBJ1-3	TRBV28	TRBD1	CASSPRQGTGNTIYF	TGTGCCAGCAGTCCACGACAGGGGACTGGAAACACCATATATTTT
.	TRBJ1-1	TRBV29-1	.	CSVKGGASNTEAFF	TGCAGCGTGAAGGGAGGGGCGTCGAACACTGAAGCTTTCTTT
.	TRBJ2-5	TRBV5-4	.	CASSMDREGTQYF	TGTGCCAGCAGCATGGACAGGGAGGGGACCCAGTACTTC
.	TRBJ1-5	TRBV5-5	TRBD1	CASSRGQGYSQPQHF	TGTGCCAGCAGTCGGGGACAGGGATACTCTCAGCCCCAGCATTTT
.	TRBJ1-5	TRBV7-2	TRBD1	CASSRTGVSNQPQHF	TGTGCCAGCAGCCGGACAGGGGTGAGCAATCAGCCCCAGCATTTT
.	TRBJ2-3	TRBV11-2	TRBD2	CASSLGMTSGVGDTQYF	TGTGCCAGCAGCTTAGGGATGACTAGCGGGGTCGGAGATACGCAGTATTTT
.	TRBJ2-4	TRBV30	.	CAWSVTTLRAKNIQYF	TGTGCCTGGAGTGTAACGACTCTGAGAGCCAAAAACATTCAGTACTTC
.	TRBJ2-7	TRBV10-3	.	CAISGSTGTSSYEQYF	TGTGCCATCAGCGGATCGACCGGGACAAGCTCCTACGAGCAGTACTTC
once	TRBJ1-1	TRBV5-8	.	CASSFSSGNGEAFF	TGTGCCAGCAGCTTTTCTTCAGGAAACGGTGAAGCTTTCTTT
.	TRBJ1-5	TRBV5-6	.	CASSFLRPGGANQPQHF	TGTGCCAGCAGCTTTCTACGTCCGGGGGGGGCGAATCAGCCCCAGCATTTT
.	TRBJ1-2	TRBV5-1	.	CASSLEMGGYGYTF	TGCGCCAGCAGCTTGGAAATGGGGGGCTATGGCTACACCTTC
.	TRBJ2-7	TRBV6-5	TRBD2	CASSYPGLAGPYEQYF	TGTGCCAGCAGTTACCCGGGACTAGCGGGGCCCTACGAGCAGTACTTC
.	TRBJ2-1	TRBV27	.	CASRPPRLALSNEQFF	TGTGCCAGCAGACCTCCTAGGCTAGCGTTGAGCAATGAGCAGTTCTTC